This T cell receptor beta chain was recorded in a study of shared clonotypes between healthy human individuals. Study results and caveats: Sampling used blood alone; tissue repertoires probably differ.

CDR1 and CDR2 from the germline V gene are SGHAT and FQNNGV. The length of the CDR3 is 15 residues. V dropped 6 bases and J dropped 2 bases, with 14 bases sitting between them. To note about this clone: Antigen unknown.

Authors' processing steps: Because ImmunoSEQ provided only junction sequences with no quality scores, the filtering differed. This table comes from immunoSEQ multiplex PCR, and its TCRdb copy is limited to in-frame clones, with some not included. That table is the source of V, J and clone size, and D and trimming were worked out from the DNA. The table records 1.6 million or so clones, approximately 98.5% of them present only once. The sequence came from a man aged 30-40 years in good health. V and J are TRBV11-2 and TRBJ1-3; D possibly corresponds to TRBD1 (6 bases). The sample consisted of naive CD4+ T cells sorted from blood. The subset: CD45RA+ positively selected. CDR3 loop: CASRDSGGTGNTIYF. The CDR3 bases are TGTGCCAGCAGGGACAGCGGAGGGACTGGAAACACCATATATTTT.